The clone carrying this T cell receptor beta chain was detected only once. The source of the sample is a study of blood T cell repertoires in COVID-19. As for the study in general: Italy, Spain and the United States were the sources of the convalescent and acute COVID-19 samples.

The protocol was immunoSEQ multiplex PCR, while the TCRdb copy is restricted to in-frame clones and leaves out a portion. The sample has about 190,000 clones; more than 75% are singletons. Individuals drawn from approximately 26 US areas were about 18 to 100 years old. Grouping used clinical history reported by participants in a survey and questionnaire. The sample taken for sequencing was PBMCs or T cells enriched from blood (not recorded which). The sequence derives from a woman aged 50 to 60 with acute COVID-19.

DNA for the CDR3: TGTGCCAGCAGTAGCGGGGGGGCCCTCGAGACCCAGTACTTC. Encoded protein: CASSSGGALETQYF. The chain joins TRBV6-5 to TRBJ2-5, with 10 positions matching TRBD2. The CDR3 loop spans 14 amino acids. Looked up from germline, CDR1 is MNHEY and CDR2 is SVGAGI. Losses at the gene ends were 5 bases for V and 5 bases for J; bases not matched to a gene: 5.